The clone carrying this T cell receptor beta chain occurred many times. Adults of Caucasian background living in Nashville, Tennessee made up all donors. These data are taken from a study of shared clonotypes between healthy human individuals. Samples underwent the assay at deep level. The method was immunoSEQ multiplex PCR; TCRdb's version includes in-frame clones alone and lacks a portion of them. This table has 100,000 or so clones, roughly 45% appearing once. Germline V gene lookup returns CDR1 MNHEY and CDR2 SMNVEV (reference sequence). The CDR3 sequence is 14 residues long. The V gene lost 5 bases and the J gene lost 4 bases, with 15 bases spanning the gap.

This TCR derives from a woman in her 40s in good health. Some clones in this sample may be carry-over from other donors' samples. Specimen: PBMCs. The chain links TRBV27 to TRBJ2-7; possibly TRBD1 for D (5 bases). The CDR3 reads CASSPTRTLYEQYF. CDR3 nucleotide sequence: TGTGCCAGCAGTCCCACTCGGACACTTTACGAGCAGTACTTC.